The source of this T cell receptor beta chain is a study of OX40 agonist ivuxolimab in advanced cancers. Study summary: Patients took ivuxolimab, an agonistic anti-OX40 (CD134) antibody. Findings and caveats of the study: Dosing at 0.1 to 3.0 mg/kg was accompanied by clonal expansion of CD4+ and CD8+ blood T cells by week 6. Averaged across samples, CD8+ T cells carried more expanded clones than CD4+ did.

TCRdb keeps only in-frame clones here, not all; method: immunoSEQ multiplex PCR. The data contain fewer than 85,000 clones, roughly 84% of them seen just once; the ten biggest clones take up 0.72%. With respect to this clone: Its antigen is not identified.

Blood was sampled at baseline, cycle 4 day 1, and cycle 7 day 1. The germline V gene encodes CDR1 MNHNY and CDR2 SVGAGI (reference sequence). V lost 10 bases to trimming and J lost 1 base, with 12 bases between them. This CDR3 contains 13 residues. The V gene is TRBV6-6, the J gene TRBJ2-3; D tentatively reads TRBD1 or TRBD2 (6 bases each). This sample comprised CD4+ or CD8+ T cells sorted from blood, obtained in a trial of the OX40 agonist ivuxolimab. The clonotype was recovered from an adult with an advanced solid tumor such as melanoma, head and neck, liver or kidney cancer. CDR3 protein: CANRAGRTDTQYF. The CDR3 DNA reads as TGTGCCAACAGGGCGGGGCGCACAGATACGCAGTATTTT.